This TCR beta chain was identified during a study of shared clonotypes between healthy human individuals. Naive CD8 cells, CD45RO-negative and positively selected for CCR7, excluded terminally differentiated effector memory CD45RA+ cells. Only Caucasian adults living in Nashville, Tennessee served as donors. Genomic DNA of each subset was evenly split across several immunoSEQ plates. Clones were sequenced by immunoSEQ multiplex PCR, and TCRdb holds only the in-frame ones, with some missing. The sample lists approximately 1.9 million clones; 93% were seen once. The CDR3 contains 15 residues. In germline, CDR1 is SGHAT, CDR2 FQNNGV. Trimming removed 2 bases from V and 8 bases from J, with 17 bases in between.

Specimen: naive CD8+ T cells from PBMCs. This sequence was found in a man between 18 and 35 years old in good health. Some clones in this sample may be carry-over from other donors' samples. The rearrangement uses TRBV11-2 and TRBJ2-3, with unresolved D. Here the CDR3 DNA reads TGTGCCAGCAGCTTATTTTACGGGTCATTAGGTACGCAGTATTTT. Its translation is CASSLFYGSLGTQYF. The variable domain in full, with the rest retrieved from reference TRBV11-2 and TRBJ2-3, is EAGVAQSPRYKIIEKRQSVAFWCNPISGHATLYWYQQILGQGPKLLIQFQNNGVVDDSQLPKDRFSAERLKGVDSTLKIQPAKLEDSAVYLCASSLFYGSLGTQYFGPGTRLTVL.